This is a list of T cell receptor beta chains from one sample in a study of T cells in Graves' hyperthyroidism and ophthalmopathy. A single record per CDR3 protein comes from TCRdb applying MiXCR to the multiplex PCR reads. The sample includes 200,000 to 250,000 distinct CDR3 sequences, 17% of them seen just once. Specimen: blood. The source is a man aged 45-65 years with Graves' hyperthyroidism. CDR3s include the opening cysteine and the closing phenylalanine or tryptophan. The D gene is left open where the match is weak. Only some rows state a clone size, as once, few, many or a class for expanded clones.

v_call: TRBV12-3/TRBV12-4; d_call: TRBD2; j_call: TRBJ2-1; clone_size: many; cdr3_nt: TGTGCCAGCAACATACTAGCGGGAGTGCCTAATGAGCAGTTCTTC; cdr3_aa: CASNILAGVPNEQFF
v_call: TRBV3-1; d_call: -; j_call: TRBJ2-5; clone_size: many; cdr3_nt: TGTGCCAGCAGCCAAGTGGGCAGCCTGGGGCAAGAGACCCAGTACTTC; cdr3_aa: CASSQVGSLGQETQYF
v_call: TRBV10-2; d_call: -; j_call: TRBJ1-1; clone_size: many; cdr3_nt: TGCGCCAGCAGTGACAACTTGAACACTGAAGCTTTCTTT; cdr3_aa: CASSDNLNTEAFF
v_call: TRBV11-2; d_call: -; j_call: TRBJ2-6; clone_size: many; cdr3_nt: TGTGCCAGCAGCTTAACCTCTGGGGCCAACGTCCTGACTTTC; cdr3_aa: CASSLTSGANVLTF
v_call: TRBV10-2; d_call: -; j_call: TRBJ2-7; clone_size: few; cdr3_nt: TGCGCCAGCAGTGAGGGTGGATTTCGGGGGCGCTACGAGCAGTACTTC; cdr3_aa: CASSEGGFRGRYEQYF
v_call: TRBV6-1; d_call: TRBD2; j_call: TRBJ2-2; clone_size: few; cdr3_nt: TGTGCCAGCAGTTCGGGGGGGGCTAGCGGGGAGCTGTTTTTT; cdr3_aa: CASSSGGASGELFF
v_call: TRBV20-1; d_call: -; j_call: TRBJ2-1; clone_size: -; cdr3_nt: TGCAGTGCTAGGCGACCAGGGAATGAGCAGTTCTTC; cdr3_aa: CSARRPGNEQFF
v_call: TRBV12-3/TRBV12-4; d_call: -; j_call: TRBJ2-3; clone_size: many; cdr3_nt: TGTGCCAGCAGTTTAAAGGGGGGGAGCACAGATACGCAGTATTTT; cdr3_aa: CASSLKGGSTDTQYF
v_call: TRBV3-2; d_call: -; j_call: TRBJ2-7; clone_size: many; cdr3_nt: TGTGCCAGCAGCTCGGGACTTTCAATCCCAGCAAAGCAGTACTTC; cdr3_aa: CASSSGLSIPAKQYF
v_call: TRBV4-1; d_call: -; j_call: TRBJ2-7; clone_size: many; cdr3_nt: TGCGCCAGCAGCCAAGATCCGGGTAGCGTGTACGAGCAGTACTTC; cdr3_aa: CASSQDPGSVYEQYF
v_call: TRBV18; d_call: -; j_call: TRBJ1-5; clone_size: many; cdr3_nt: TGTGCCAGCTCACCACTAAAGGGTAATCAGCCCCAGCATTTT; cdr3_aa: CASSPLKGNQPQHF
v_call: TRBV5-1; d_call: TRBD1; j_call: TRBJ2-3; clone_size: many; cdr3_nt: TGCGCCAGCACCCAGGGGGCGCCGGACACAGATACGCAGTATTTT; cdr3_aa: CASTQGAPDTDTQYF
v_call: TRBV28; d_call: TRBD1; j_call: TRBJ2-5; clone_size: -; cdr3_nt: TGTGCCAGCAGAGAGGATCGGGACAGCAAAGAGACCCAGTACTTC; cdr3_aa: CASREDRDSKETQYF
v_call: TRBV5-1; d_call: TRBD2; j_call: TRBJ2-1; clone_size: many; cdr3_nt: TGCGCCAGCAGCTTGGTGGCGGGAGCGGGTAGTGAGCAGTTCTTC; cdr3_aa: CASSLVAGAGSEQFF
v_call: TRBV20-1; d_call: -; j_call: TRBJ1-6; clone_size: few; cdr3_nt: TGCAGTGCTCTACAGGGTTTGGATAATTCACCCCTCCACTTT; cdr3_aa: CSALQGLDNSPLHF
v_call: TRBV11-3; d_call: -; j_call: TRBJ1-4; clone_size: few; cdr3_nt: TGTGCCAGCAGCAGTAACAGATATGAAAAACTGTTTTTT; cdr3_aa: CASSSNRYEKLFF
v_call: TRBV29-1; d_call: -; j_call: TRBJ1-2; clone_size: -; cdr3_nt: TGCAGCGGGGAGGGTAGCTATGGCTACACCTTC; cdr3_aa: CSGEGSYGYTF
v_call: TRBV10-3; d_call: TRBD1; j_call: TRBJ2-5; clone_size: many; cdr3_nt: TGTGCCATCAGTGACTCCGGGACAGGGTACCAAGAGACCCAGTACTTC; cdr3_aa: CAISDSGTGYQETQYF
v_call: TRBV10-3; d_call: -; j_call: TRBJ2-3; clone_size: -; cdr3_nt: TGTGCCATCAGTGACCCCGGGACAAGGGCTTCAGATACGCAGTATTTT; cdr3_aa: CAISDPGTRASDTQYF
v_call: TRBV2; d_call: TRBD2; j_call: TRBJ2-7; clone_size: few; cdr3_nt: TGTGCCAGCAGTGTGAGCGGGAGGGCGTCAGAGCAGTACTTC; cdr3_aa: CASSVSGRASEQYF
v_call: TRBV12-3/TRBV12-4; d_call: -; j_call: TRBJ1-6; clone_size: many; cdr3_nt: TGTGCCAGCCAATTGGGGGGCTATAATTCACCCCTCCACTTT; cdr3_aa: CASQLGGYNSPLHF
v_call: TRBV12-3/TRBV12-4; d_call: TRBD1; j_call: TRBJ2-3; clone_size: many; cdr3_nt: TGTGCCAGCAGTGTCCGGACAGGGGGCCTCACAGATACGCAGTATTTT; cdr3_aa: CASSVRTGGLTDTQYF
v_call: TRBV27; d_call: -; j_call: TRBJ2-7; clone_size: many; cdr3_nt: TGTGCCAGCAGTTTAAAAGCAGCTTACGAGCAGTACTTC; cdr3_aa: CASSLKAAYEQYF
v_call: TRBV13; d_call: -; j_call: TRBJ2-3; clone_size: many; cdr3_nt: TGTGCCAGCCGCAGGGGAGGGTCCCCCACAGATACGCAGTATTTT; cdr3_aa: CASRRGGSPTDTQYF
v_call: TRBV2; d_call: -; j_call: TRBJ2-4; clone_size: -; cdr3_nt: TGTGCCAGCATCCCACCATTGGCAAACATTCAGTACTTC; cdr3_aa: CASIPPLANIQYF
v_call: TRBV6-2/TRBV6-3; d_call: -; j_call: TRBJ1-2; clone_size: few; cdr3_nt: TGTGCCAGCAGTTACGACGGGCGCCGGTATGGCTACACCTTC; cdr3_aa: CASSYDGRRYGYTF
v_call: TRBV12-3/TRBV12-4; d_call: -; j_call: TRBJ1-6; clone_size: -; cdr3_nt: TGTGCCAGCAGCCCCCTCCAGAATTCACCCCTCCACTTT; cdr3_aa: CASSPLQNSPLHF
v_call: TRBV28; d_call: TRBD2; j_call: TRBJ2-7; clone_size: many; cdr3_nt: TGTGCCAGCAGTTTATCCCCTAGCGGGAGGGCTGAGCAGTACTTC; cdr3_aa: CASSLSPSGRAEQYF
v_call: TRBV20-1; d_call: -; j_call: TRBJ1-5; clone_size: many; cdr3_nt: TGCAGTGCTAGACCACCCAATAGCAATCAGCCCCAGCATTTT; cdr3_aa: CSARPPNSNQPQHF
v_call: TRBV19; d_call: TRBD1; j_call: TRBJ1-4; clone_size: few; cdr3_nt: TGTGCCAGTAGTGCTCGGACAGGGATTGAAAAACTGTTTTTT; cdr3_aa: CASSARTGIEKLFF
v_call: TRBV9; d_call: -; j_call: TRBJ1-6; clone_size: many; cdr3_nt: TGTGCCAGCAGCGTAGCTCGTAATTCACCCCTCCACTTT; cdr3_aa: CASSVARNSPLHF
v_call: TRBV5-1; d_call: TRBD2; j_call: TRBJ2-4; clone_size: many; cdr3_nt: TGCGCCAGCAGCCAGCGGGACGGCTATTTGGCAACAGTAGCCAAAAACATTCAGTACTTC; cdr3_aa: CASSQRDGYLATVAKNIQYF
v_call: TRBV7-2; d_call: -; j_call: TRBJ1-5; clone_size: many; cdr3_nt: TGTGCCAGCAGCTTATGGGGAGCTTACGATCAGCCCCAGCATTTT; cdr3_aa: CASSLWGAYDQPQHF
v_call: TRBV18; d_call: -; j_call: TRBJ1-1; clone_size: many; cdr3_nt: TGTGCCAGCAGCCCCTCAGAGAACACTGAAGCTTTCTTT; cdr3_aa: CASSPSENTEAFF
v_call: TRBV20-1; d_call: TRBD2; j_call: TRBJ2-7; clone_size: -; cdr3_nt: TGCAGTGCTAGAGGGCTAGCGGGGTCTTACGAGCAGTACTTC; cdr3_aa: CSARGLAGSYEQYF
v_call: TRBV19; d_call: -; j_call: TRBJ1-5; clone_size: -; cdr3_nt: TGTGCCAGTAGTAGATCGGGAGGGCCAAGGGAGCAGCCCCAGCATTTT; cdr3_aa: CASSRSGGPREQPQHF
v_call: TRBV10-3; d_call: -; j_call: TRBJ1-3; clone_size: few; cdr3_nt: TGTGCCATCAGATCCGACAGGTCTGGAAACACCATATATTTT; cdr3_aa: CAIRSDRSGNTIYF
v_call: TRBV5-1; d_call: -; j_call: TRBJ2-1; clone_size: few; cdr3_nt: TGCGCCAGCAGCTTCAGCGGGTCTTACAATGAGCAGTTCTTC; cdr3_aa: CASSFSGSYNEQFF
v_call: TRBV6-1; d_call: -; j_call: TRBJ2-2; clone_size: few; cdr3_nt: TGTGCCAGCAGTATTAGCGGCTCCACCGGGGAGCTGTTTTTT; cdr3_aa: CASSISGSTGELFF
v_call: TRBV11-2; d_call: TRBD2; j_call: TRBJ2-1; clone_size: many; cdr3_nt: TGTGCCAGCAGCTGGGGGGGGACGGTAGCATACAATGAGCAGTTCTTC; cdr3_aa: CASSWGGTVAYNEQFF
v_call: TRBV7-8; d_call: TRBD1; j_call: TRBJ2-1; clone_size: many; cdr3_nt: TGTGCCAGCAGCGACAACAGGGGAAAGAGCTCCTACAATGAGCAGTTCTTC; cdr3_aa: CASSDNRGKSSYNEQFF
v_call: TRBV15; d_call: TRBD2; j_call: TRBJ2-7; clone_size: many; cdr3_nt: TGTGCCACCAGCGGCCCTGGACTAGCGGGAGGCTCGAGGGAGCAGTACTTC; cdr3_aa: CATSGPGLAGGSREQYF
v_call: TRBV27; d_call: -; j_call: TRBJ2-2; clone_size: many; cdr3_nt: TGTGCCAGCAGTTTGGGGCAGGACACCGGGGAGCTGTTTTTT; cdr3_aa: CASSLGQDTGELFF
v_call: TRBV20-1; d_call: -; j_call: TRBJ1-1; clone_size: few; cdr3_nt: TGCAGTGCTAGAGCTCCGGTCGAGGACACTGAAGCTTTCTTT; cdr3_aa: CSARAPVEDTEAFF
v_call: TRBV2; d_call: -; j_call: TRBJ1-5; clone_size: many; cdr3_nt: TGTGCCAGCAGTGAAGGGACAGAGCAGCCCCAGCATTTT; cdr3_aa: CASSEGTEQPQHF
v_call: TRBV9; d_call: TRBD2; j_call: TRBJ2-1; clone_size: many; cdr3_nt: TGTGCCAGCAGCGTAGATCCAGCGGGAGGGTACAATGAGCAGTTCTTC; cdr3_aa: CASSVDPAGGYNEQFF
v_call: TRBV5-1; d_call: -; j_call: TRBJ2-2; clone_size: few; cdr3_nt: TGCGCCAGCAGCTTGGTAGGGGATGGCACCGGGGAGCTGTTTTTT; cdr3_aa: CASSLVGDGTGELFF